Included here is one T cell receptor beta chain sequence, with context. Only a few counts were recorded for this clone. The antigen it recognizes is unknown. No base quality values were provided; no much bigger clone lies one nucleotide off. From the cysteine up to the phenylalanine, the CDR3 has a length of 14 residues. Only the CDR3 region is kept as DNA, spanning 42 bases read in frame from base 1. The germline V gene provides CDR1 MDHEN and CDR2 SYDVKM. Clipping removes 11 bases from V and 7 bases from J, with 14 as the unmatched junction base count. This entry belongs to a study of beta chain features in type 1 diabetes (dated by TCRdb to the late 2010s). A note on the overall study: Patients and healthy donors did not differ in mean age, gender distribution, total cell number or subset yield. Across all samples, 107,917,701 sorted cells were examined, and cell number per subset correlated strongly with RNA yield. Naive and central memory subsets were obtained from all 30 or so donors, but regulatory and stem cell-like memory subsets were isolated from only 8 patients and roughly eight healthy donors. The study compared the TCRB repertoires of sorted circulating CD4+ T cell subsets in recently diagnosed type 1 diabetes patients with those in matched healthy donors. The study at large found these results: Because small numbers of individuals were included in the HLA sub-analyses, any influence of HLA type on TCRB rearrangement was left unresolved. Shorter templates might have been favored by PCR, but patient and control samples were amplified and corrected together, so both groups would have been affected equally by any skew. In all four CD4+ subsets, TCRB CDR3 length was moderately but significantly shorter in type 1 diabetes patients. Naive, central memory and regulatory TCRB repertoires appeared more similar among patients than among healthy donors. Because cDNA rather than genomic DNA was sequenced, highly expressing activated cells could have been over-represented, although no difference in activation and CD3 levels was found between groups. Patients with type 1 diabetes made fewer insertions and deleted more nucleotides at VDJ recombination sites, implying thymic rearrangement abnormalities.

All of the isolated RNA was reverse transcribed with the High Capacity cDNA Reverse Transcription Kit, so expressed TCRB transcripts were sequenced. Deep immunoSEQ sequencing was performed on naive, central memory and regulatory T cell samples, with an average of approximately 3.9 million total reads per sample. After sorted cells were lysed in RLT buffer, RNA was extracted with DNase-treated RNeasy Micro or Mini kits, with the choice depending on cell number. To prevent cross-contamination, every cell subset was processed on its own, while patient and healthy donor samples were processed together. TCRB sequences were amplified from cDNA with the immunoSEQ multiplex PCR, producing 87-bp fragments spanning the CDR3 region. Sequencing of the amplicons was performed on the Illumina HiSeq platform. As for the original processing: PCR bias was corrected computationally using synthetic template baselines, and reads within Hamming distance 2 were collapsed, with unmergeable singletons discarded. Reads were aligned against IMGT so that V, D and J genes, CDR3 length and insertions or deletions at six rearrangement sites could be assigned. Within each subset, clonotype counts were normalized to sorted cell number, and only after that were true diversity and Gini coefficients computed with the tcR R package. Repertoire sharing was quantified using the overlap coefficient calculated on TCRB nucleotide sequences. As a proxy for the pre-selection repertoire, out-of-frame TCRB sequences from naive cells were analyzed. The clones in this table, taken by TCRdb from immuneACCESS, are in-frame only. Not every clone is retained; where verified, under half of the shortfall comes from an unresolved V gene, and the cause of the rest is unknown. Clone size and the V and J calls come from that table; the DNA yielded D and trimming. The sample records some 400,000 clones, around 16% of which are singletons. Jointly, the top ten make up around 0.02% of the sample.

From each donor, a single peripheral blood sample of 90 to 150 mL on average was drawn into heparinised tubes. A BD FACSAria II was used to sort naive, central memory, regulatory and stem cell-like memory CD4+ T cells with a panel that included CD45RO, CCR7, CD25, CD127, CD95 and CD27. Purity was above 95% for every sorted population. PBMCs were isolated immediately by Lymphoprep density gradient centrifugation and stained directly without culture. So that batch effects would be minimized, each experiment stained and sorted samples in pairs, pairing one healthy donor with one patient. Recombination joined TRBV28 with TRBJ2-5; 9 central bases correspond to TRBD2. The source is a woman aged 18-29 years in good health. Material for sequencing was naive CD4+ T cells from blood. The label giving this sample's cell subset or site can be read as: true naive CD4+ T cells. The nucleotide sequence is given as TGTGCCGCGGGAGGGGGACGACTTGGGTGGACCCAGTACTTC. This gives the protein CAAGGGRLGWTQYF.